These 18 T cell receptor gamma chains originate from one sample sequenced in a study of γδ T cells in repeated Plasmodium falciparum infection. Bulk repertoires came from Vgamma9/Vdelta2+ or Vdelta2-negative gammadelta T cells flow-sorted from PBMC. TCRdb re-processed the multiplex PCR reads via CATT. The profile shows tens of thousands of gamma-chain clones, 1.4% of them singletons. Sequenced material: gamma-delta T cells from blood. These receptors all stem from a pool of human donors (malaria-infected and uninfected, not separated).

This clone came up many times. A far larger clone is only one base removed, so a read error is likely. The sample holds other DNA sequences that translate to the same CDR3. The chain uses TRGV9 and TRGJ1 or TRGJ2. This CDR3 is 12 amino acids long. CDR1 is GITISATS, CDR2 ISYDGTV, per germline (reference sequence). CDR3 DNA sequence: TGTGCCCTGTGGGAGGTGCCCTATAAGAAACTCTTT. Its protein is CALWEVPYKKLF.

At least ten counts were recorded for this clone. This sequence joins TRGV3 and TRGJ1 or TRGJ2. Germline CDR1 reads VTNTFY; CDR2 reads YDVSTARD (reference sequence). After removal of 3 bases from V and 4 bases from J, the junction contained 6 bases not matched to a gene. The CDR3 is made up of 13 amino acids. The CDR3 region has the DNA TGTGCCACCTGGGACGGGATCTATTATAAGAAACTCTTT. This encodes CATWDGIYYKKLF.

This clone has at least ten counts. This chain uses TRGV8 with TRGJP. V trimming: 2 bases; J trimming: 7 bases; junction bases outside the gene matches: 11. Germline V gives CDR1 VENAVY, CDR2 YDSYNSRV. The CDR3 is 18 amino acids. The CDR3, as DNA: TGTGCCACCTGGGATATTATGGTTGCTGAGTTGGGCAAAAAAATCAAGGTATTT. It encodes CATWDIMVAELGKKIKVF.

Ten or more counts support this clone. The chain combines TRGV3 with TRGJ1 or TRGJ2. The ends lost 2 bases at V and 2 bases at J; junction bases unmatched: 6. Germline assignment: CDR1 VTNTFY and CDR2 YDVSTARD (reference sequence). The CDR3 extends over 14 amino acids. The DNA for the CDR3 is TGTGCCACCTGGGACACCGTCGATTATTATAAGAAACTCTTT. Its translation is CATWDTVDYYKKLF.

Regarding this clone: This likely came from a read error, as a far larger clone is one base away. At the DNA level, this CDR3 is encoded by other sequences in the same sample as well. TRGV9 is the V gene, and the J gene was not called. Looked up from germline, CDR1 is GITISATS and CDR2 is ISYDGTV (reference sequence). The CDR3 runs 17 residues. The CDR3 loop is CALWEVLQELGKKIKVF. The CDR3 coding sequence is TGTGCCTTGTGGGAGGTGTTACAAGAGTTGGGCAAAAAAATCAAGGTGTTT.

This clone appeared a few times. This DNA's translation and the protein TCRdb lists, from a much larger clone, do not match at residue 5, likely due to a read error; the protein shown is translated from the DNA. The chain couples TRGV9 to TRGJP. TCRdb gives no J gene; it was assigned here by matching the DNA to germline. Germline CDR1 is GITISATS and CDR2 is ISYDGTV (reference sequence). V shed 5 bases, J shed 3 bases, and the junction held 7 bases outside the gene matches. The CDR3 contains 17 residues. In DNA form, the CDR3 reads TGTGCCTTGTGGGGCCTTTCGCAAGAGTTGGGCAAAAAAATCAAGGTATTT. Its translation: CALWGLSQELGKKIKVF.

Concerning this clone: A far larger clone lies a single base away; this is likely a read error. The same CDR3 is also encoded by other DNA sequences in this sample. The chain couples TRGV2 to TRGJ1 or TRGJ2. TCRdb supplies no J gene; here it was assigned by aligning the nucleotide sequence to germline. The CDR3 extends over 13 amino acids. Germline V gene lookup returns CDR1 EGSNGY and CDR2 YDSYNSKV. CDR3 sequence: CATWDGPEHKKLF. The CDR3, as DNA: TGCGCCACCTGGGACGGGCCTGAGCATAAGAAACTCTTT.

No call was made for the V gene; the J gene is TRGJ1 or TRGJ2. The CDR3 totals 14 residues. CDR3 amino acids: CTKRDGFYNYKKLF. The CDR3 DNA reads TGTACAAAAAGGGACGGATTTTATAATTATAAGAAACTCTTT.

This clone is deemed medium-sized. The CDR3 region is CALWELENYYKKLF. The DNA for the CDR3 is TGTGCCTTGTGGGAGCTCGAGAATTATTATAAGAAACTCTTT. V is TRGV9 and J is TRGJ1 or TRGJ2. V lost 3 bases and J lost 0; bases outside the gene matches: 5. This CDR3 is 14 amino acids long. Germline-derived CDR1 and CDR2 are GITISATS and ISYDGTV (reference sequence).

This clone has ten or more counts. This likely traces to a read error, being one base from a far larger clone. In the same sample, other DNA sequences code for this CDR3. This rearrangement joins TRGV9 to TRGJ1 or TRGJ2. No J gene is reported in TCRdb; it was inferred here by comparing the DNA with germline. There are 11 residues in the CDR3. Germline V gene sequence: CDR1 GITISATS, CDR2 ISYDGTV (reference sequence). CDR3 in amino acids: CALWEIPKKLF. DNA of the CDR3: TGTGCCCTGTGGGAGATCCCAAAGAAACTCTTT.

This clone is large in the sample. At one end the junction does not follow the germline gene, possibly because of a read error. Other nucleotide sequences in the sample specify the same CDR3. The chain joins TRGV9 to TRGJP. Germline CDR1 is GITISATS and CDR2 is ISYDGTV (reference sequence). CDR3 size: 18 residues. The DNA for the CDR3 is TGTGCCTTGTGGCAGGTGAGCCGGCAAGAGTTGGGCAAAAAAATCAAGGTATTT. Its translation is CALWQVSRQELGKKIKVF.

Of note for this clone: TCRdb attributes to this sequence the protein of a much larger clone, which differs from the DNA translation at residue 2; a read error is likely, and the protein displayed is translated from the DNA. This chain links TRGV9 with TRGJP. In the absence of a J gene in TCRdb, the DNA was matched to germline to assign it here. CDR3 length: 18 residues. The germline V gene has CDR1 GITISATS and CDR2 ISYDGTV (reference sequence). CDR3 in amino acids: CTLWEVGTQELGKKIKVF. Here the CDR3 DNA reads TGTACCTTGTGGGAGGTGGGTACGCAAGAGTTGGGCAAAAAAATCAAGGTATTT.

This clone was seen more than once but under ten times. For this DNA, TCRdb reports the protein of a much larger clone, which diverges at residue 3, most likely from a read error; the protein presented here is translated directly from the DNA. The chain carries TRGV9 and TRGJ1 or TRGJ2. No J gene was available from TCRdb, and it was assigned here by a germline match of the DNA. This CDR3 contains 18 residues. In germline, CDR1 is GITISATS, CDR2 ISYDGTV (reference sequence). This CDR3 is CAVWEVSQGLSNYYKKLF. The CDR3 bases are TGTGCCGTGTGGGAGGTATCCCAAGGGCTATCGAATTATTATAAGAAACTCTTT.

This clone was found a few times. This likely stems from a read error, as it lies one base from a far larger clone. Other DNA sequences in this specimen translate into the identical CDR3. For the CDR3, the DNA is TGTGCCTTATGGGAGGTGTTGGTAGGGTTGGGCAAAAAAATCAAGGTATTT. Translating it yields CALWEVLVGLGKKIKVF. The chain combines TRGV9 with TRGJP. As TCRdb names no J gene, one was assigned here on the basis of a DNA match to germline. The CDR3 spans 17 residues. The germline V gene encodes CDR1 GITISATS and CDR2 ISYDGTV (reference sequence).

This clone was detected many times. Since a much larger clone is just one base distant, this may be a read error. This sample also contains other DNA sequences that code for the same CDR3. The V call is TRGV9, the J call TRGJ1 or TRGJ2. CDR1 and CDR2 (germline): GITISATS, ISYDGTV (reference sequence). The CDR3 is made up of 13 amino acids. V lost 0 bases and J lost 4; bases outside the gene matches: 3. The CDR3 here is CALWEVRYYKKLF. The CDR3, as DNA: TGTGCCTTGTGGGAGGTGAGGTATTATAAGAAACTCTTT.

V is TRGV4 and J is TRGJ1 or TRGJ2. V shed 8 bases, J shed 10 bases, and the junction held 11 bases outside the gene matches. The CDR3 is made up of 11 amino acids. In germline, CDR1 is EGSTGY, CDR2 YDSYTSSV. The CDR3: CATYKGEKKLF. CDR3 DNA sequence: TGTGCCACCTATAAGGGAGAAAAGAAACTCTTT.

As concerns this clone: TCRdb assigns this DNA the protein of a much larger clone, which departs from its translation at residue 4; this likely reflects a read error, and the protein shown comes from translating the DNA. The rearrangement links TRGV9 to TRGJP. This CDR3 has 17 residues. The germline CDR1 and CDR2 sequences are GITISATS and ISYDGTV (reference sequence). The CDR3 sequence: CALREAKQELGKKIKVF. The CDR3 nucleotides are TGTGCCTTGAGGGAGGCAAAACAAGAGTTGGGCAAAAAAATCAAGGTATTT.

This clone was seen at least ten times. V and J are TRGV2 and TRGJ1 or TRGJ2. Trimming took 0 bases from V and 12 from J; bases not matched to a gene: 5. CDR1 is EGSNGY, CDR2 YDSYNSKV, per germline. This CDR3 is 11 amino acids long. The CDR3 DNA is TGTGCCACCTGGGACGGGCAAGGGAAACTCTTT. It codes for CATWDGQGKLF.